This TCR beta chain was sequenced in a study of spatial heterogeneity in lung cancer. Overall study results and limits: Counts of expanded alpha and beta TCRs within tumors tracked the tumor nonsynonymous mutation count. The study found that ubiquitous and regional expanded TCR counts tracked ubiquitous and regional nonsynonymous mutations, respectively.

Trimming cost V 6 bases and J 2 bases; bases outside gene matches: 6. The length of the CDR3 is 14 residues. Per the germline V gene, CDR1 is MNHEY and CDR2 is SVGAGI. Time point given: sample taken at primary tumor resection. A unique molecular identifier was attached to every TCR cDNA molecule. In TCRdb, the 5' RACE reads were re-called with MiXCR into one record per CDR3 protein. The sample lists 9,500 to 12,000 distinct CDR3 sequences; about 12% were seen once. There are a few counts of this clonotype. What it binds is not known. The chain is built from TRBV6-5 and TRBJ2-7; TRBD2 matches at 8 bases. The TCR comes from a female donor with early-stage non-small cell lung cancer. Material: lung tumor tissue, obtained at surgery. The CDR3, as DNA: TGTGCCAGCAGGGTAGCGGGATCGGCCTACGAGCAGTACTTC. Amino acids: CASRVAGSAYEQYF.